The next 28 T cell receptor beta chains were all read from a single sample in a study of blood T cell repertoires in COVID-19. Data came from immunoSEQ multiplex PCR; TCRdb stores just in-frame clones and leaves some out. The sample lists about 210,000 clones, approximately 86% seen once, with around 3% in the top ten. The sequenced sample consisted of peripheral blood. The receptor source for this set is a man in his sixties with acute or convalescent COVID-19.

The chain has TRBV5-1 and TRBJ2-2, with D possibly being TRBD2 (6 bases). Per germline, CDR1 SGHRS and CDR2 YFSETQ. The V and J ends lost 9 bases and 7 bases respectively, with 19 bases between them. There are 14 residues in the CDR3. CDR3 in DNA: TGCGCCACCCGAGGGACTCGCGAGGGCGGGGAGCTGTTTTTT. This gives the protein CATRGTREGGELFF.

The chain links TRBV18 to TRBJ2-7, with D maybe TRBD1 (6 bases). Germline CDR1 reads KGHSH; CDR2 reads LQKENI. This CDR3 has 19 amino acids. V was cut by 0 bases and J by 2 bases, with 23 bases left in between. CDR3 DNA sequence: TGTGCCAGCTCACCACCGGTAAACATGGCCACAGGGCGGACCTACGAGCAGTACTTC. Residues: CASSPPVNMATGRTYEQYF. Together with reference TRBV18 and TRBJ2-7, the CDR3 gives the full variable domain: NAGVMQNPRHLVRRRGQEARLRCSPMKGHSHVYWYRQLPEEGLKFMVYLQKENIIDESGMPKERFSAEFPKEGPSILRIQQVVRGDSAAYFCASSPPVNMATGRTYEQYFGPGTRLTVT.

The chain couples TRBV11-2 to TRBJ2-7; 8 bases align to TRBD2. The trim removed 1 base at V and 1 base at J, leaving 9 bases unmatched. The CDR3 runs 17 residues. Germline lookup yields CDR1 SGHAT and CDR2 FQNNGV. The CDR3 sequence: CASSLGPATSGSYEQYF. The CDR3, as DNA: TGTGCCAGCAGCTTAGGGCCAGCCACTAGCGGATCCTACGAGCAGTACTTC. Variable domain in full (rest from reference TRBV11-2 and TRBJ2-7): EAGVAQSPRYKIIEKRQSVAFWCNPISGHATLYWYQQILGQGPKLLIQFQNNGVVDDSQLPKDRFSAERLKGVDSTLKIQPAKLEDSAVYLCASSLGPATSGSYEQYFGPGTRLTVT.

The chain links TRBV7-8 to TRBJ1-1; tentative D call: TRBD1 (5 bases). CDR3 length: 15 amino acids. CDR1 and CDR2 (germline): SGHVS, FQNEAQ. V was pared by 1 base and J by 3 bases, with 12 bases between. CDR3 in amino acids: CASSLGRGGDTEAFF. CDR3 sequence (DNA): TGTGCCAGCAGCTTAGGCCGGGGAGGGGACACTGAAGCTTTCTTT.

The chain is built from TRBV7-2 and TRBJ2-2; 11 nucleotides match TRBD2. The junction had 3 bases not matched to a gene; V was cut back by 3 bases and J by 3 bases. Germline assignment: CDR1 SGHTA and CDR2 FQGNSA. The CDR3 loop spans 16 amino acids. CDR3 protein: CASSFTSGGYTGELFF. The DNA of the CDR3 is TGTGCCAGCAGCTTTACTAGCGGGGGATACACCGGGGAGCTGTTTTTT.

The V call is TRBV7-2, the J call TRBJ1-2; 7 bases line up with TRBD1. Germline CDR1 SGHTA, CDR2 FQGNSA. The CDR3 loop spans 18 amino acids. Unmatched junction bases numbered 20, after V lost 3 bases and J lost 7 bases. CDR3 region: CASSLMLPGQAAKGGYTF. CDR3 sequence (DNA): TGTGCCAGCAGCTTGATGCTCCCAGGACAGGCGGCAAAGGGTGGCTACACCTTC.

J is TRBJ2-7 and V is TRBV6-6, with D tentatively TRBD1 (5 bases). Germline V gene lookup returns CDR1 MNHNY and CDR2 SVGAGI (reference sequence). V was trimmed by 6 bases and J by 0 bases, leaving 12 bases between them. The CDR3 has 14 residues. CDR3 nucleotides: TGTGCCAGCAGCGAGACCCAGGGCTCCTACGAGCAGTACTTC. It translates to CASSETQGSYEQYF.

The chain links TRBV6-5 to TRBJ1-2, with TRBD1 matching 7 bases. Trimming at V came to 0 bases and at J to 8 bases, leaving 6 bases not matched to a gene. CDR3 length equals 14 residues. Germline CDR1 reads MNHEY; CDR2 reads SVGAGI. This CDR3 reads CASSYSNRGRGYTF. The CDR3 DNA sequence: TGTGCCAGCAGTTACTCGAACAGGGGAAGAGGCTACACCTTC.

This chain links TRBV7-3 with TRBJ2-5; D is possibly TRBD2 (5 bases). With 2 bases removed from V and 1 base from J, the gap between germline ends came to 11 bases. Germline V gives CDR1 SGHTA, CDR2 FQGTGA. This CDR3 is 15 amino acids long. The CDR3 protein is CASSLRSGGQETQYF. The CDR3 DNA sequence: TGTGCCAGCAGCTTACGGAGCGGAGGCCAAGAGACCCAGTACTTC.

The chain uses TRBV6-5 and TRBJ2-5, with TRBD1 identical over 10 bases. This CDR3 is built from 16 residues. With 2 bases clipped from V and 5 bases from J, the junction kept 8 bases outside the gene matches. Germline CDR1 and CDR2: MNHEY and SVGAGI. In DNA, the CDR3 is TGTGCCAGCAGTTACGGGGGACAGGGGAGGAAGGAGACCCAGTACTTC. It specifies CASSYGGQGRKETQYF.

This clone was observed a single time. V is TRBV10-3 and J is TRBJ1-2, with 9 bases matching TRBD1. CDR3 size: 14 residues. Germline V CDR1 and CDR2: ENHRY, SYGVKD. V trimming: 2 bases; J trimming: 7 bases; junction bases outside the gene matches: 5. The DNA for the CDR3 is TGTGCCATCAGTGAGGGACAGGGGCCGGCTGGCTACACCTTC. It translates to CAISEGQGPAGYTF.

The CDR3 sequence: CASSPRQGSTDTQYF. The CDR3 nucleotides read TGTGCCAGCAGCCCAAGACAGGGGAGCACAGATACGCAGTATTTT. The chain joins TRBV3-1 (or the pseudogene TRBV3-2) to TRBJ2-3; 8 nucleotides agree with TRBD1. After removal of 4 bases from V and 0 bases from J, the junction contained 3 bases not matched to a gene. The CDR3 has 15 amino acids. Germline values: CDR1 LGHDT, CDR2 YNNKEL (reference sequence).

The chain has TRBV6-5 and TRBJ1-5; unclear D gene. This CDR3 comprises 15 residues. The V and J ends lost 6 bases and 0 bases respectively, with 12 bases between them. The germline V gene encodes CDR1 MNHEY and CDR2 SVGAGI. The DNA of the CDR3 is TGTGCCAGCAGGACGTCCTGGGCTAGCAATCAGCCCCAGCATTTT. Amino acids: CASRTSWASNQPQHF.

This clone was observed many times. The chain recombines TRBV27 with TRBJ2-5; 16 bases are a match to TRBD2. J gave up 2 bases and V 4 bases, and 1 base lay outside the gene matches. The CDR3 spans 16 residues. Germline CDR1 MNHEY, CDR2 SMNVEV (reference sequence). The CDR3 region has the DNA TGTGCCAGCAGTTCGGGACTAGCGGGGGGGCAAGAGACCCAGTACTTC. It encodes CASSSGLAGGQETQYF.

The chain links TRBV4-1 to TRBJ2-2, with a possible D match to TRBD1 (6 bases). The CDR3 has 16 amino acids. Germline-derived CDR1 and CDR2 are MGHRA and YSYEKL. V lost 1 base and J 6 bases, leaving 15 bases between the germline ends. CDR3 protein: CASSQVGGALAGELFF. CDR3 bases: TGCGCCAGCAGCCAAGTTGGGGGCGCCTTGGCCGGGGAGCTGTTTTTT.

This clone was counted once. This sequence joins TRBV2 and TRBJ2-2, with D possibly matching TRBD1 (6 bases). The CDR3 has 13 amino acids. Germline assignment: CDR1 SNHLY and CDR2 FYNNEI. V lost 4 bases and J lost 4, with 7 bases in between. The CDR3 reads CASSGTATGELFF. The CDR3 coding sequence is TGTGCCAGCAGTGGGACAGCCACCGGGGAGCTGTTTTTT.

The CDR3 DNA reads as TGTGCCAGTAGTCCAGACAGGGGCACCAGCAATCAGCCCCAGCATTTT. Translating gives CASSPDRGTSNQPQHF. This rearrangement joins TRBV19 to TRBJ1-5; 8 positions match TRBD1. The CDR3 totals 16 residues. Germline lookup yields CDR1 LNHDA and CDR2 SQIVND (reference sequence). V lost 5 bases, J lost 1 base, and 7 bases stayed unmatched.

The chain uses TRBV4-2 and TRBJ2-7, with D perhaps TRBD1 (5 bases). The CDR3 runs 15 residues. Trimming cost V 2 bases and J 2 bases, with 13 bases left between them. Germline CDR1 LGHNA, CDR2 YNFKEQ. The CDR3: CASSQLRQGTYEQYF. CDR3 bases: TGTGCCAGCAGCCAATTACGCCAGGGAACCTACGAGCAGTACTTC.

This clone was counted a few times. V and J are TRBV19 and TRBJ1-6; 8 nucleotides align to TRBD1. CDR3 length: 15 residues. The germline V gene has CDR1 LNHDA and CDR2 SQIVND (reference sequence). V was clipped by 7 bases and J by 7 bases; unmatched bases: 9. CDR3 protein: CASTAGQAINSPLHF. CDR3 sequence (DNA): TGTGCCAGTACCGCGGGACAGGCAATAAATTCACCCCTCCACTTT.

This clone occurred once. In nucleotides, the CDR3 is TGTGCCAGCCGTTCAGCGGGAATGATTTCACCCCTCCACTTT. Amino acids: CASRSAGMISPLHF. J is TRBJ1-6 and V is TRBV7-9, with D unclear. V was shortened by 8 bases and J by 9 bases, with 17 bases between the two germline ends. The germline CDR1 and CDR2 sequences are SEHNR and FQNEAQ (reference sequence). The CDR3 covers 14 residues.

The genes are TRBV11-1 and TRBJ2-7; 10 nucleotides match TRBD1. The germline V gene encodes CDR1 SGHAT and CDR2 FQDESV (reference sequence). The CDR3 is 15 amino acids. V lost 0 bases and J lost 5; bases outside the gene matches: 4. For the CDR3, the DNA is TGTGCCAGCAGCTTAGCCGGGACAGGGGATGACGAGCAGTACTTC. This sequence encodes CASSLAGTGDDEQYF.

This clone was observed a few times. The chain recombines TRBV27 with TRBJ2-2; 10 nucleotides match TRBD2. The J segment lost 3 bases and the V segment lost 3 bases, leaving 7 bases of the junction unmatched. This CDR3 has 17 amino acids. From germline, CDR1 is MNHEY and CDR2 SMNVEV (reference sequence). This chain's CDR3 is CASSFISGGPDTGELFF. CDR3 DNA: TGTGCCAGCAGTTTCATTAGCGGGGGGCCGGACACCGGGGAGCTGTTTTTT.

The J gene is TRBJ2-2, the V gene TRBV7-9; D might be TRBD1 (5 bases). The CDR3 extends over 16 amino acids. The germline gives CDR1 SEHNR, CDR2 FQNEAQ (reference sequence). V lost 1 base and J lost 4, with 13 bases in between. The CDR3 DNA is TGTGCCAGCAGCTTAGGTGAGGCAGGGTTCACCGGGGAGCTGTTTTTT. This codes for CASSLGEAGFTGELFF.

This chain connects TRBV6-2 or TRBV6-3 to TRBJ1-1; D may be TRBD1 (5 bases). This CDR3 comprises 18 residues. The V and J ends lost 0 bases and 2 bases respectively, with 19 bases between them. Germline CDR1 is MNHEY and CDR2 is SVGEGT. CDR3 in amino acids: CASSYSNRGSNPNTEAFF. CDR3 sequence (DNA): TGTGCCAGCAGTTACTCGAATCGGGGGTCAAACCCAAACACTGAAGCTTTCTTT.

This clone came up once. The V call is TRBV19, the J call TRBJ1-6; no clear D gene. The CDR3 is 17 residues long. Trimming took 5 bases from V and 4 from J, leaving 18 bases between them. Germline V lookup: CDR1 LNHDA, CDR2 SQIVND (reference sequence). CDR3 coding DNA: TGTGCCAGTAGTCGAGCCCCGACCGACTCATATAATTCACCCCTCCACTTT. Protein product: CASSRAPTDSYNSPLHF.

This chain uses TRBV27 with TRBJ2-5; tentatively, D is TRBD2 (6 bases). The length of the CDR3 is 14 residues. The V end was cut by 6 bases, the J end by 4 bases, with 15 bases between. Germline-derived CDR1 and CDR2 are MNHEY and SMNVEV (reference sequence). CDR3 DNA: TGTGCCAGCAGGGCCCTGGGGCGGGGAGAGACCCAGTACTTC. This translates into CASRALGRGETQYF.

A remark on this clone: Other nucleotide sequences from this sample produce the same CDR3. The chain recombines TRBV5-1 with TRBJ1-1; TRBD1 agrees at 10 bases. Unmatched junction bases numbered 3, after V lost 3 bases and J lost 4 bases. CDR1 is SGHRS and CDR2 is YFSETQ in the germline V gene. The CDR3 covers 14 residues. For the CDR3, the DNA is TGCGCCAGCAGCTCGAGGACAGGGGGCACTGAAGCTTTCTTT. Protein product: CASSSRTGGTEAFF.

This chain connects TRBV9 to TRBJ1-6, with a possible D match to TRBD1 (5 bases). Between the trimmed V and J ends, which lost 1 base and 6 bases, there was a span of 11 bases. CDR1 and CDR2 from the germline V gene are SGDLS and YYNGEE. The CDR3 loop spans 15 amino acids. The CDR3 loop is CASSVRETVNSPLHF. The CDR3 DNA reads TGTGCCAGCAGCGTAAGAGAGACAGTTAATTCACCCCTCCACTTT.